The clone carrying this T cell receptor beta chain was seen only once. The source of the sample is a study of OX40 agonist ivuxolimab in advanced cancers. The CDR3 contains 17 residues. Germline lookup yields CDR1 LGHNA and CDR2 YNFKEQ. V shed 3 bases and J 1 base; nucleotides not matched to a gene: 7. The method was immunoSEQ multiplex PCR; TCRdb's version includes in-frame clones alone and lacks a portion of them. The sample yields about 80,000 clones, around 94% seen once. The V gene is TRBV4-2, the J gene TRBJ2-7; 12 bases fit TRBD2. The source was CD4+ or CD8+ T cells sorted from blood, collected in a trial of the OX40 agonist ivuxolimab. The sequence was collected from an adult with an advanced solid tumor such as melanoma, head and neck, liver or kidney cancer. In nucleotides, the CDR3 is TGTGCCAGCAGCCATGGGACTAGCGGGCTAGCGTCCTACGAGCAGTACTTC. Protein product: CASSHGTSGLASYEQYF.